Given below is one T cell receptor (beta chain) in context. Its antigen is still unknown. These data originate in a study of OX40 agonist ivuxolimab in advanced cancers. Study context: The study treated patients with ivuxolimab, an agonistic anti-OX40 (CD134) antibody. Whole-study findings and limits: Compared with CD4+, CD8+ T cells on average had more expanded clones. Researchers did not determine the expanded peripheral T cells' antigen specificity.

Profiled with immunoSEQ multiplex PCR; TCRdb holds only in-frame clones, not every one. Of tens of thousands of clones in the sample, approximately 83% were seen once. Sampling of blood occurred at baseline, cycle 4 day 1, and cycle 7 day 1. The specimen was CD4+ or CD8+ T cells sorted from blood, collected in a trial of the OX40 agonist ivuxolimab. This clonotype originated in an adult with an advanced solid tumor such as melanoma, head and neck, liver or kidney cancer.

The CDR3 DNA reads as TGCAGCGTTGAATACCTAGCGGGGGGTGGGGATGAGCAGTTCTTC. Amino acid sequence: CSVEYLAGGGDEQFF. V is TRBV29-1 and J is TRBJ2-1; 11 bases match TRBD2. The CDR3 consists of 15 residues. V lost 2 bases, J lost 8 bases, and 8 bases stayed unmatched. CDR1 and CDR2 from the germline V gene are SQVTM and ANQGSEA.